The subject of this entry is one T cell receptor beta chain. What this receptor recognizes is not known. Base-call qualities are not available, and no considerably larger clone is one nucleotide away. Amplification of TCR beta CDR3 regions was carried out from RNA transcripts. A first-round RT-PCR of the TCR CDR3 used the HTBI primer set with the Qiagen OneStep RT-PCR kit. A second multiplex PCR round built the libraries, followed by size selection and purification. The libraries were sequenced on an Illumina HiSeq2000 using paired-end 100 bp reads. The paper's data handling went like this. Raw data were processed with SOAPnuke, discarding reads with adapters, uncalled bases, mean Phred below 15, or no exact constant-primer or identifier match. COPE v1.2.5 was used to merge the high-quality paired reads, and each unique nucleotide sequence was defined as a clonotype. MiTCR v1.1 was used to align clonotypes to the IMGT TRBV, TRBD and TRBJ reference segments. The analysis was restricted to V-J combinations with a frequency above 0.0001, which together covered 99.2% of the repertoires. The TCS score was defined as the ratio of F50 (clonal expansion) to E x V (chaos), calculated using BLOSUM62-based TCRdist between CDR3 peptides within each V-J. Welch's t-statistics and random forest reduced roughly 530 V-J features to 10 to 15, which were used in a naive Bayes classifier (R e1071). The public reads were quality trimmed at Q25 with fastp and then assembled into clones with MiXCR by TCRdb, keeping productive beta chains. Each entry merges the rows of one CDR3 protein and shows their most common DNA and genes. The V and J calls were not made by the authors but by TCRdb's processing. A total of approximately 690,000 distinct CDR3 sequences appear in this sample, more than 12% of them only once. Of the sample, around 13% falls within the top ten clones.

This sample is drawn from a study of T cells in Graves' hyperthyroidism and ophthalmopathy (dated by TCRdb to about 2019). Context from the whole study: Peripheral blood was sampled at the time of initial diagnosis, prior to any treatment. To identify distinguishing TCR V-J signatures, a discovery cohort of roughly 100 patients was used, comprising approximately 40 with Graves' ophthalmopathy and approximately 58 with stable Graves' hyperthyroidism. Whether ophthalmopathy could be predicted prospectively was tested in an independent validation cohort made up of 18 hyperthyroidism patients plus 17 patients who later progressed to ophthalmopathy. The 75 to 100 discovery patients were randomly split 7:3 into training and test sets. The study also compared thyroid tissue and blood T-cell repertoires from 5 to 7 Graves' hyperthyroidism patients. Once sampling was done, hyperthyroidism patients were given methimazole at a starting dose of 30 mg daily, whereas ophthalmopathy patients were given high-dose intravenous methylprednisolone. According to the paper, TCR Vbeta CDR3 sequencing was carried out on more than 120 peripheral blood samples, which came from fewer than 50 ophthalmopathy, under 85 hyperthyroidism and around 17 progressor patients. Broader findings and caveats from the paper: A model built on a 13 V-J signature distinguished ophthalmopathy from stable hyperthyroidism, reaching 87.88% sensitivity and under 84% specificity in cross-validation and 80%/75% in testing. No statistical method was used to fix the sample size in advance, and group allocation was not hidden from the investigators. Most expanded thyroid clonotypes (frequency above 0.001) were also found in blood, which suggests that blood repertoires may mirror thyroid immune responses. In validation, progression to ophthalmopathy was predicted by the model with nearly 71% sensitivity and 72.22% specificity, a median of roughly six months before onset.

Ophthalmopathy patients had moderately to severely active disease, Clinical Activity Score of at least 3, NOSPECS grade of at least 4, and duration under 3 months. The study excluded patients with uncontrolled infections, other autoimmune diseases, pregnancy or lactation. Diagnoses were based on clinical symptoms, serum thyroxine and TRAb, thyroid ultrasound and orbital computed tomography. PBMCs were separated from roughly 10 ml of fresh peripheral blood using Ficoll-Paque density gradient centrifugation. Total RNA was extracted using Trizol reagent, and RNA quality was assessed on an Agilent 2100 Bioanalyzer. The germline V gene gives CDR1 as SGHRS and CDR2 as YFSETQ. The cysteine opens and the phenylalanine closes a CDR3 of 20 amino acids. Here the CDR3 DNA is all that survives: 60 bases in frame from base 1. Clipping removes 4 bases from V and 0 bases from J, with 15 as the unmatched junction base count.

This sequence was found in a woman in her fifties or sixties with Graves' ophthalmopathy. The chain is assembled from TRBV5-1 and TRBJ2-1; TRBD2 agrees with 11 junctional bases. The sequencing sample was made of blood. This receptor has the CDR3 CASSPTGLAGGRSSYNEQFF. The DNA sequence follows: TGCGCCAGCAGCCCTACCGGACTAGCGGGCGGTAGGAGCTCCTACAATGAGCAGTTCTTC.